These 30 T cell receptor beta chains share one sample of origin, sequenced in a study of blood T cell repertoires in COVID-19. Sequencing used immunoSEQ multiplex PCR; TCRdb keeps in-frame clones, though not all of them. The sample has tens of thousands of clones; roughly 88% are singletons. Specimen: peripheral blood. Receptors were obtained from a human donor in a cohort sampled during active COVID-19. The donor label of this sample is uncertain.

This clone was seen only once. The chain couples TRBV15 to TRBJ2-2, with D possibly being TRBD2 (6 bases). Per germline, CDR1 LNHNV and CDR2 YYDKDF (reference sequence). The V end lost 0 bases, the J end lost 7 bases, and 15 bases lay between the germline ends. This CDR3 comprises 16 residues. CDR3 nucleotide sequence: TGTGCCACCAGCAGAGATCCGGGAGATAGTGGCGGGGAGCTGTTTTTT. Its translation: CATSRDPGDSGGELFF.

The chain joins TRBV9 to TRBJ2-1, with 10 bases that match TRBD1. The ends lost 3 bases at V and 6 bases at J; junction bases unmatched: 3. Germline V lookup: CDR1 SGDLS, CDR2 YYNGEE. The CDR3 extends over 14 amino acids. Here the CDR3 DNA reads TGTGCCAGCAGCGGGACAGGGGGTGGCAATGAGCAGTTCTTC. Residues: CASSGTGGGNEQFF.

The rearrangement links TRBV27 to TRBJ1-4, with TRBD1 as a possible D gene (5 bases). The germline V and J ends were trimmed by 7 bases and 0 bases, with 15 bases remaining between them. Looked up from germline, CDR1 is MNHEY and CDR2 is SMNVEV (reference sequence). This CDR3 spans 16 amino acids. The CDR3 here is CASTSIGAATNEKLFF. DNA of the CDR3: TGTGCCAGCACATCAATAGGGGCAGCAACTAATGAAAAACTGTTTTTT.

This chain joins TRBV27 and TRBJ2-7; D is unresolved. CDR3 length equals 13 residues. Germline-derived CDR1 and CDR2 are MNHEY and SMNVEV (reference sequence). V was pared by 8 bases and J by 0 bases, with 11 bases between. The DNA of the CDR3 is TGTGCCAGCTGGTCGGTAAACTCCTACGAGCAGTACTTC. Its translation is CASWSVNSYEQYF.

J is TRBJ2-7 and V is TRBV10-3; TRBD2 aligns across 7 bases. This CDR3 contains 14 residues. With 9 bases clipped from V and 2 bases from J, the junction kept 10 bases outside the gene matches. Germline CDR1 ENHRY, CDR2 SYGVKD. CDR3 protein: CAMEVGRPPYEQYF. Written as DNA, the CDR3 is TGTGCCATGGAGGTCGGGAGGCCCCCCTACGAGCAGTACTTC.

The V gene is TRBV5-1, the J gene TRBJ2-4; possibly TRBD2 for D (7 bases). The CDR3 is 16 amino acids. Germline V lookup: CDR1 SGHRS, CDR2 YFSETQ. V gave up 0 bases and J gave up 9 bases, with 19 bases separating them. In DNA form, the CDR3 reads TGCGCCAGCAGCTTGGCCGGGGGAGGGCAGGGGATCATTCAGTACTTC. Protein product: CASSLAGGGQGIIQYF.

The chain recombines TRBV27 with TRBJ1-2, with TRBD1 as a possible D gene (5 bases). V dropped 3 bases and J dropped 8 bases, with 19 bases sitting between them. The CDR3 is 15 residues long. Germline V gene data show CDR1 as MNHEY and CDR2 as SMNVEV (reference sequence). CDR3 DNA: TGTGCCAGCAGTTTGCTGTCTAAGGGGCAGCGAGGCTACACCTTC. This gives the protein CASSLLSKGQRGYTF.

V is TRBV4-2 and J is TRBJ2-1; maybe TRBD1 (6 bases). Germline CDR1 and CDR2: LGHNA and YNFKEQ. The CDR3 spans 14 residues. Trimming removed 4 bases from V and 4 bases from J, with 11 bases in between. CDR3 sequence reads: CASSRGQNYNEQFF. CDR3 DNA: TGTGCCAGCAGCCGAGGACAGAATTACAATGAGCAGTTCTTC.

V is TRBV12-5 and J is TRBJ2-4; D call uncertain. The germline CDR1 and CDR2 sequences are LGHNT and FRNRAP. The germline V and J ends were trimmed by 0 bases and 0 bases, with 21 bases remaining between them. The CDR3 is 20 amino acids. CDR3 protein: CASGLVLNILTRLAKNIQYF. The CDR3 bases are TGTGCTAGTGGTTTGGTACTAAACATCCTTACCCGATTAGCCAAAAACATTCAGTACTTC. Looking up the rest from reference TRBV12-5 and TRBJ2-4 gives the full variable domain: DARVTQTPRHKVTEMGQEVTMRCQPILGHNTVFWYRQTMMQGLELLAYFRNRAPLDDSGMPKDRFSAEMPDATLATLKIQPSEPRDSAVYFCASGLVLNILTRLAKNIQYFGAGTRLSVL.

On this clone itself: One junction end does not reproduce the germline sequence, and a read error may be involved. The chain links TRBV20-1 to TRBJ2-4; D unresolved. The CDR3 consists of 10 residues. Germline CDR1 reads DFQATT; CDR2 reads SNEGSKA (reference sequence). This chain's CDR3 is CSAQRSSYNF. The CDR3 nucleotides are TGCAGTGCTCAGAGGTCCTCGTACAACTTC.

The V and J genes are TRBV9 and TRBJ2-5, with D perhaps TRBD2 (7 bases). The germline gives CDR1 SGDLS, CDR2 YYNGEE. This CDR3 contains 14 residues. Trimming removed 2 bases from V and 2 bases from J, with 10 bases in between. The CDR3 loop reads CASSVGGPQETQYF. The CDR3 DNA reads TGTGCCAGCAGCGTGGGGGGGCCTCAAGAGACCCAGTACTTC.

The chain employs TRBV5-4 and TRBJ2-3; maybe TRBD2 (5 bases). Per germline, CDR1 SGHNT and CDR2 YYREEE (reference sequence). The CDR3 is 16 residues long. The V end lost 4 bases, the J end lost 0 bases, and 15 bases lay between the germline ends. In DNA, the CDR3 is TGTGCCAGCAGCCAGCCAAAGTCGGGGAGCACAGATACGCAGTATTTT. Translating gives CASSQPKSGSTDTQYF.

The rearrangement uses TRBV4-1 and TRBJ1-2; D remains unclear. The germline V and J ends were trimmed by 4 bases and 4 bases, with 25 bases remaining between them. The CDR3 runs to 18 residues. CDR1 is MGHRA and CDR2 is YSYEKL in the germline V gene. CDR3 loop: CASSLVGDKVEPSYGYTF. The CDR3 DNA is TGCGCCAGCAGCCTAGTCGGGGATAAGGTAGAACCTTCCTATGGCTACACCTTC.

The chain uses TRBV5-1 and TRBJ2-1, with 7 positions matching TRBD2. The CDR3 is 13 residues long. Trimming at V came to 4 bases and at J to 8 bases, leaving 6 bases not matched to a gene. Germline CDR1 SGHRS, CDR2 YFSETQ. The CDR3, as DNA: TGCGCCAGCAGCCCCGGGGGGATGGATGAGCAGTTCTTC. Its protein product is CASSPGGMDEQFF.

This sequence joins TRBV7-9 and TRBJ2-1; 13 positions agree with TRBD2. The germline CDR1 and CDR2 sequences are SEHNR and FQNEAQ (reference sequence). CDR3 length: 17 amino acids. Losses at the gene ends were 4 bases for V and 3 bases for J; bases not matched to a gene: 6. CDR3 bases: TGTGCCAGCAGCTCGGGGACTAGCGGGGCTAACTACAATGAGCAGTTCTTC. It is translated as CASSSGTSGANYNEQFF. The whole variable domain, filled in from reference TRBV7-9 and TRBJ2-1, reads DTGVSQNPRHKITKRGQNVTFRCDPISEHNRLYWYRQTLGQGPEFLTYFQNEAQLEKSRLLSDRFSAERPKGSFSTLEIQRTEQGDSAMYLCASSSGTSGANYNEQFFGPGTRLTVL.

This clone has just a few counts. CDR3 protein: CASSSTLSSGNTIYF. The CDR3, as DNA: TGTGCCAGCAGCTCTACGCTGAGCTCTGGAAACACCATATATTTT. This chain connects TRBV7-9 to TRBJ1-3; D is unclear. Trimming removed 4 bases from V and 0 bases from J, with 10 bases in between. This CDR3 has 15 amino acids. CDR1 SEHNR and CDR2 FQNEAQ come from the germline V gene (reference sequence).

V gene TRBV12-5 combines with J gene TRBJ2-3, with TRBD2 identical over 10 bases. Germline V gene lookup returns CDR1 LGHNT and CDR2 FRNRAP. This CDR3 has 16 amino acids. Losses at the gene ends were 1 base for V and 4 bases for J; bases not matched to a gene: 5. Here the CDR3 DNA reads TGTGCTAGTGGTTTGGGCGCTAGCGGGAGTGCAGATACGCAGTATTTT. Its protein product is CASGLGASGSADTQYF.

The chain uses TRBV6-5 and TRBJ2-7, with 8 bases matching TRBD1. The CDR3 is 15 amino acids. The J segment lost 0 bases and the V segment lost 6 bases, leaving 7 bases of the junction unmatched. In germline, CDR1 is MNHEY, CDR2 SVGAGI. CDR3 protein: CASRRDRGSSYEQYF. CDR3 coding DNA: TGTGCCAGCAGACGCGACAGGGGTAGCTCCTACGAGCAGTACTTC.

The rearrangement links TRBV27 to TRBJ2-7, with 9 bases that match TRBD1. The V gene's germline CDR1 is MNHEY and CDR2 SMNVEV (reference sequence). This CDR3 contains 14 residues. The ends lost 8 bases at V and 1 base at J; junction bases unmatched: 6. CDR3 protein: CASGPGQGSYEQYF. In DNA, the CDR3 is TGTGCCAGCGGGCCGGGACAGGGTTCCTACGAGCAGTACTTC.

The genes are TRBV6-5 and TRBJ2-1; D is unclear. The germline gives CDR1 MNHEY, CDR2 SVGAGI. Deletions cut 4 bases from V and 7 bases from J, with 14 bases between. The CDR3 spans 14 residues. The CDR3 loop reads CASSSYKGVNEQFF. The CDR3 coding sequence is TGTGCCAGCAGTTCCTATAAAGGAGTGAATGAGCAGTTCTTC.

The chain is built from TRBV27 and TRBJ1-2; 7 bases map to TRBD1. Germline loops: CDR1 MNHEY, CDR2 SMNVEV (reference sequence). The CDR3 covers 16 residues. The junction had 17 bases not matched to a gene; V was cut back by 5 bases and J by 8 bases. As DNA, the CDR3 is TGTGCCAGCAGTCCCGAAGGGGGCGGGCTCTTCGGAGGCTACACCTTC. Residues: CASSPEGGGLFGGYTF.

CDR3 sequence reads: CANAPTGAKNIQYF. Written as DNA, the CDR3 is TGTGCCAACGCCCCGACAGGAGCCAAAAACATTCAGTACTTC. This rearrangement joins TRBV2 to TRBJ2-4, with D possibly TRBD1 on 6 matching bases. Trimming pared 10 bases from V and 0 bases from J, leaving 13 bases between. This CDR3 contains 14 residues. Germline V lookup: CDR1 SNHLY, CDR2 FYNNEI.

This clone is a singleton in its sample. The CDR3, as DNA: TGTGCCAGCACCAGACATAACATGAACACTGAAGCTTTCTTT. Its translation is CASTRHNMNTEAFF. The V gene is TRBV6-5, the J gene TRBJ1-1; D is undetermined. Germline CDR1 is MNHEY and CDR2 is SVGAGI. The CDR3 has 14 amino acids. The germline V and J ends were trimmed by 7 bases and 0 bases, with 12 bases remaining between them.

The V gene is TRBV5-8, the J gene TRBJ2-4; 9 bases are a match to TRBD1. The J segment lost 1 base and the V segment lost 10 bases, leaving 6 bases of the junction unmatched. The CDR3 totals 14 residues. The germline gives CDR1 SGHTS, CDR2 YDEGEE. The chain's CDR3 is CASWDRVAKNIQYF. The CDR3 nucleotides read TGTGCCTCTTGGGACAGGGTGGCCAAAAACATTCAGTACTTC.

This chain connects TRBV28 to TRBJ1-4; no reliable D call. Looked up from germline, CDR1 is MDHEN and CDR2 is SYDVKM. The CDR3 runs 15 residues. With 1 base removed from V and 8 bases from J, the gap between germline ends came to 14 bases. For the CDR3, the DNA is TGTGCCAGCAGTTTATACCCCGGTAGGCGGGAAAAACTGTTTTTT. Amino acids: CASSLYPGRREKLFF.

The chain joins TRBV24-1 to TRBJ2-2; perhaps TRBD2 as D (5 bases). V lost 3 bases and J 2 bases, leaving 9 bases between the germline ends. CDR3 length equals 15 residues. Germline loops: CDR1 KGHDR, CDR2 SFDVKD. CDR3 DNA sequence: TGTGCCACCAGTGATCCAGGACTCAACACCGGGGAGCTGTTTTTT. Protein: CATSDPGLNTGELFF.

The J gene is TRBJ2-7, the V gene TRBV27; 13 bases are a match to TRBD2. The germline CDR1 and CDR2 sequences are MNHEY and SMNVEV (reference sequence). This CDR3 has 15 amino acids. Trimming cost V 6 bases and J 2 bases; bases outside gene matches: 4. CDR3 amino acids: CASSSLAGGTYEQYF. Here the CDR3 DNA reads TGTGCCAGCAGCTCACTAGCGGGAGGGACCTACGAGCAGTACTTC.

This chain links TRBV4-1 with TRBJ2-7; maybe TRBD1 (5 bases). The CDR3 loop spans 12 amino acids. Germline CDR1 MGHRA, CDR2 YSYEKL. V was cut by 0 bases and J by 10 bases, with 10 bases left in between. CDR3 protein: CASSQDGARQYF. For the CDR3, the DNA is TGCGCCAGCAGCCAAGATGGGGCTAGACAGTACTTC.

The genes are TRBV7-9 and TRBJ2-3; D might be TRBD2 (6 bases). The V and J ends lost 3 bases and 6 bases respectively, with 13 bases between them. Per germline, CDR1 SEHNR and CDR2 FQNEAQ (reference sequence). The CDR3 consists of 14 residues. The CDR3 reads CASSFGTSGDTQYF. The CDR3, as DNA: TGTGCCAGCAGCTTCGGGACTTCGGGGGATACGCAGTATTTT.

This sequence joins TRBV7-3 and TRBJ2-1; D possibly corresponds to TRBD1 (5 bases). The CDR3 contains 13 residues. Deletions cut 3 bases from V and 4 bases from J, with 7 bases between. CDR1 is SGHTA and CDR2 is FQGTGA in the germline V gene. The CDR3 coding sequence is TGTGCCAGCAGCTTGACAGATTACAATGAGCAGTTCTTC. This codes for CASSLTDYNEQFF.